Sequencing of this TCR beta chain was carried out in a study of siplizumab effects on memory and regulatory T cells. Approximately 10^5 TCR templates per sample were assayed. Sequenced by immunoSEQ multiplex PCR; TCRdb stores in-frame clones only, minus some. Here the sample spans more than 95,000 clones, approximately 93% being singletons. Study observations and caveats: Naive T cells were seen as more diverse than memory cells and as major alloresponse contributors. A small minority of alloreactive clones were mapped to unstimulated subsets. Naive versus memory phenotype went unassigned for roughly 75-97% of proliferating CD4+ or CD8+ clones.

With 0 bases removed from V and 6 bases from J, the gap between germline ends came to 21 bases. This CDR3 region has 18 residues. In germline, CDR1 is SGDLS, CDR2 YYNGEE. As to this clone: Its antigen is unidentified.

What was sequenced was Tregs sorted from blood. The rearrangement joins TRBV9 to TRBJ2-2, with a weak D call TRBD1 (5 bases). This clonotype was obtained from a human donor in good health. As DNA, the CDR3 is TGTGCCAGCAGCGTAGGGTTAATTGGTCAGGGTGGGGCCGGGGAGCTGTTTTTT. Protein sequence: CASSVGLIGQGGAGELFF.